Below are 16 T cell receptor beta chains sequenced from a single sample in a study of blood T cell repertoires in COVID-19. Here immunoSEQ multiplex PCR was the method, and the copy in TCRdb shows in-frame clones only, minus some. The table has about 350,000 clones, 85% to 90% seen once. Sequencing was done on a sample of peripheral blood. The receptors here all came from a woman aged 45-59 years with COVID-19, enrolled during active disease.

The rearrangement uses TRBV19 and TRBJ1-2; 9 bases agree with TRBD1. From germline, CDR1 is LNHDA and CDR2 SQIVND (reference sequence). The J segment lost 5 bases and the V segment lost 6 bases, leaving 10 bases of the junction unmatched. There are 15 residues in the CDR3. The CDR3 coding sequence is TGTGCCAGTAGAACGGCGGGACAGGGCAGGTATGGCTACACCTTC. Protein product: CASRTAGQGRYGYTF.

The gene calls are TRBV19 and TRBJ1-5; 7 bases match TRBD1. Germline CDR1 is LNHDA and CDR2 is SQIVND (reference sequence). The CDR3 sequence is 15 residues long. V lost 5 bases to trimming and J lost 3 bases; unmatched junction nucleotides: 7. CDR3 in amino acids: CASSATGNLNQPQHF. CDR3 bases: TGTGCCAGTAGTGCGACAGGGAACCTCAATCAGCCCCAGCATTTT.

The chain is built from TRBV19 and TRBJ2-7; 12 bases are a match to TRBD2. Per germline, CDR1 LNHDA and CDR2 SQIVND (reference sequence). The CDR3 spans 16 residues. Trimming removed 1 base from V and 3 bases from J; junction bases left unmatched: 4. The CDR3 region has the DNA TGTGCCAGTAGTATAGGGACTAGCGGGATAGTCTACGAGCAGTACTTC. Amino acid sequence: CASSIGTSGIVYEQYF.

The V and J genes are TRBV6-5 and TRBJ2-6; D gene uncertain. With 11 bases removed from V and 0 bases from J, the gap between germline ends came to 11 bases. CDR1 is MNHEY, CDR2 SVGAGI, per germline. This CDR3 has 14 amino acids. This CDR3 reads CASSRVSGANVLTF. CDR3 nucleotide sequence: TGTGCCTCCTCCCGAGTCTCTGGGGCCAACGTCCTGACTTTC.

This rearrangement joins TRBV7-9 to TRBJ2-4; D possibly corresponds to TRBD2 (5 bases). This CDR3 region has 15 residues. With 1 base removed from V and 3 bases from J, the gap between germline ends came to 10 bases. CDR1 is SEHNR and CDR2 is FQNEAQ in the germline V gene (reference sequence). The CDR3 is CASSLGESGKNIQYF. In nucleotides, the CDR3 is TGTGCCAGCAGCTTAGGGGAGTCCGGCAAAAACATTCAGTACTTC.

The gene calls are TRBV5-5 and TRBJ1-4; no clear D. Germline V gene data show CDR1 as SGHKS and CDR2 as YYEKEE (reference sequence). Trimming shortened V by 1 base and J by 0 bases, and 4 bases separated the two germline ends. The CDR3 length is 14 residues. In nucleotides, the CDR3 is TGTGCCAGCAGCTTGACAACAACTAATGAAAAACTGTTTTTT. It translates to CASSLTTTNEKLFF.

The J gene is TRBJ2-7, the V gene TRBV7-9; 9 bases match TRBD1. CDR1 is SEHNR and CDR2 is FQNEAQ in the germline V gene (reference sequence). Trimming cost V 3 bases and J 3 bases; bases outside gene matches: 3. The CDR3 extends over 14 amino acids. The CDR3 spells CASSFGQGNYEQYF. CDR3 bases: TGTGCCAGCAGCTTTGGACAGGGGAACTACGAGCAGTACTTC.

The CDR3 nucleotides read TGTGCCAGCTCACCGAGGGGGACTAGCGGGACCTCAGATACGCAGTATTTT. Protein: CASSPRGTSGTSDTQYF. The chain employs TRBV18 and TRBJ2-3; 13 nucleotides align to TRBD2. V shed 3 bases, J shed 4 bases, and the junction held 7 bases outside the gene matches. From germline, CDR1 is KGHSH and CDR2 LQKENI. The CDR3 contains 17 residues.

In the case of this clone: Other DNA variants within this sample encode the same CDR3. The chain is built from TRBV30 and TRBJ1-5; 8 bases agree with TRBD1. The CDR3 runs 14 residues. V dropped 0 bases and J dropped 6; count of bases not matched to a gene: 4. Germline CDR1 is GTSNPN and CDR2 is SVGIG (reference sequence). The CDR3 nucleotides read TGTGCCTGGAGTGTACAGGGGGGAGGTCAGCCCCAGCATTTT. This encodes CAWSVQGGGQPQHF.

The chain employs TRBV27 and TRBJ2-2; the match to TRBD1 covers 9 bases. V lost 7 bases to trimming and J lost 7 bases; unmatched junction nucleotides: 10. CDR1 and CDR2 from the germline V gene are MNHEY and SMNVEV (reference sequence). The CDR3 contains 15 residues. CDR3 in DNA: TGTGCCAGCACTTACAGGGGGCGTAAGGGCGGGGAGCTGTTTTTT. It codes for CASTYRGRKGGELFF.

Only one count was recorded for this clone. The rearrangement links TRBV18 to TRBJ2-6; TRBD2 might be the D (7 bases). The germline V gene encodes CDR1 KGHSH and CDR2 LQKENI. V lost 0 bases and J lost 0, with 9 bases in between. The CDR3 contains 17 residues. The CDR3 reads CASSPPGGLSGANVLTF. DNA of the CDR3: TGTGCCAGCTCACCACCCGGGGGGCTCTCTGGGGCCAACGTCCTGACTTTC.

The rearrangement joins TRBV15 to TRBJ2-4; 8 positions match TRBD2. J gave up 0 bases and V 10 bases, and 5 bases lay outside the gene matches. There are 14 residues in the CDR3. The germline V gene encodes CDR1 LNHNV and CDR2 YYDKDF (reference sequence). CDR3 region: CAIREGLAKNIQYF. CDR3 bases: TGTGCCATCCGGGAGGGCCTAGCCAAAAACATTCAGTACTTC.

This chain connects TRBV7-9 to TRBJ2-7, with 7 positions matching TRBD1. The CDR3 is made up of 14 amino acids. Germline assignment: CDR1 SEHNR and CDR2 FQNEAQ (reference sequence). J gave up 6 bases and V 1 base, and 6 bases lay outside the gene matches. The CDR3 DNA is TGTGCCAGCAGCTTAGGGACAGGTTCTCGCGAGCAGTACTTC. It encodes CASSLGTGSREQYF.

J is TRBJ1-2 and V is TRBV3-1 (or the pseudogene TRBV3-2), with 11 bases that match TRBD1. The germline CDR1 and CDR2 sequences are LGHDT and YNNKEL (reference sequence). J was trimmed by 4 bases and V by 1 base; bases with no gene match: 8. CDR3 length: 17 residues. CDR3 in amino acids: CASSQGLGQGAVYGYTF. CDR3 sequence (DNA): TGTGCCAGCAGCCAAGGTTTAGGACAGGGGGCAGTCTATGGCTACACCTTC.

This clone was counted a few times. This sequence joins TRBV19 and TRBJ2-7; perhaps TRBD2 as D (6 bases). Germline V gene data show CDR1 as LNHDA and CDR2 as SQIVND (reference sequence). V lost 6 bases and J lost 0, with 9 bases in between. This CDR3 contains 13 residues. CDR3 sequence (DNA): TGTGCCAGTAGGGACGGGAGCTCCTACGAGCAGTACTTC. This gives the protein CASRDGSSYEQYF.

V gene TRBV6-2 or TRBV6-3 combines with J gene TRBJ2-2; maybe TRBD2 (5 bases). Trimming took off 2 bases at V and 1 base at J, with 11 bases between the two ends. CDR3 length: 16 amino acids. The germline V gene encodes CDR1 MNHEY and CDR2 SVGEGT. The CDR3 reads CASSYRGNRNTGELFF. Written as DNA, the CDR3 is TGTGCCAGCAGTTACAGAGGGAACAGGAACACCGGGGAGCTGTTTTTT.